This T cell receptor beta chain was documented in a study of lymphopenia after photon versus proton radiotherapy (dated by TCRdb to about 2019). Notes on the research overall: Photon and proton radiation therapy were compared by the study for their immunological effects in patients with gastrointestinal tumors who developed high-grade lymphopenia. The cohort included roughly 20 patients with gastrointestinal tumors who developed lymphopenia after receiving either photon or proton therapy. The study was designed to characterize how the impact on the immune system differs between the two radiation modalities.

The method was the immunoSEQ multiplex PCR assay. Deep sequencing of rearranged TCR beta loci, alongside multiparametric flow cytometry, was used to profile T cell repertoires. Not all clones reach the TCRdb copy of this immuneACCESS table, which keeps in-frame sequences only. Checked studies attribute under half of the gap to unresolved V genes and leave the rest unexplained. Present in this sample are over 35,000 clones, more than 70% of which were seen just once. The ten largest clones add up to around 10% of the sample. Reading the germline V gene gives CDR1 SGDLS and CDR2 YYNGEE. V and J are truncated by 0 bases and 7 bases respectively, leaving an intervening sequence of 11 bases. Inclusive of the bounding cysteine and phenylalanine, the CDR3 is 14 residues long. The sequence is cut down to CDR3 DNA, 42 bases in frame from base 1. The paper as a whole reports these results and caveats: The survival association was assessed only in patients who died, and better survival with proton therapy was presented by the authors as a possibility rather than a demonstrated result. Across the cohort, a larger post-nadir drop in TCR diversity was inversely correlated with overall survival time among patients who died. After the lymphocyte count nadir, photon-treated repertoires showed oligoclonal expansion, especially of CD8+ Temra cells, which drove the drop in diversity. During treatment, patients who received proton therapy stayed relatively stable, whereas patients who received photon therapy lost naive T cells and TCR diversity and gained effector/memory populations.

Comments on this clone: No cognate antigen has been identified for it. Per-base quality was not reported, and no clone a single base away is much larger than it.

The receptor chain draws on TRBV9 and TRBJ1-5; TRBD1 could be the D gene, as 5 bases match. The sequenced sample was peripheral blood, obtained from a patient treated with proton-based radiotherapy. The sequence was obtained from an older woman with pancreatic cancer. Some clones in this sample may be carry-over from other donors' samples. CDR3 sequence: CASSVGAGWQPQHF. The sequence in DNA is TGTGCCAGCAGCGTAGGGGCAGGGTGGCAGCCCCAGCATTTT.